These 7 T cell receptor beta chains originate from one sample sequenced in a study of cytomegalovirus exposure and HLA in healthy donors. PCR was performed using 60 Vbeta and 13 Jbeta primers. The assay was immunoSEQ multiplex PCR, and TCRdb's table has in-frame clones only and misses some. The data contain approximately 54,000 clones, 82% of them seen just once; the ten biggest clones take up around 2.9%. The specimen sequenced was PBMCs. These receptors all stem from a woman between 18 and 29 years old in good health and CMV-seronegative.

CDR3 nucleotide sequence: TGTGCCAGCAGCTTGCGTTCAGGGGAGCTGTTTTTT. Translating gives CASSLRSGELFF. The V gene is TRBV7-6, the J gene TRBJ2-2; no reliable D call. There are 12 residues in the CDR3. Trimming took off 3 bases at V and 8 bases at J, with 7 bases between the two ends. CDR1 SGHVS and CDR2 FNYEAQ come from the germline V gene.

The chain links TRBV28 to TRBJ1-2; D perhaps matches TRBD1 (5 bases). Germline CDR1 and CDR2: MDHEN and SYDVKM. The CDR3 is made up of 14 amino acids. Trimming took 3 bases from V and 7 from J, leaving 15 bases between them. The CDR3 spells CASSFPQGLGGYTF. CDR3 coding DNA: TGTGCCAGCAGTTTCCCCCAGGGCCTTGGTGGCTACACCTTC.

This clone was detected only once. Other DNA sequences in the sample encode the same CDR3. The V and J genes are TRBV5-6 and TRBJ2-7; TRBD1 matches 10 bases. The CDR3 sequence is 14 residues long. J gave up 3 bases and V 4 bases, and 4 bases lay outside the gene matches. Germline V CDR1 and CDR2: SGHDT, YYEEEE. The CDR3 reads CASSKGQGRYEQYF. CDR3 DNA: TGTGCCAGCAGCAAGGGACAGGGGCGCTACGAGCAGTACTTC.

The rearrangement uses TRBV11-2 and TRBJ2-7; possible D gene TRBD2, 6 bases. The CDR3 loop spans 15 amino acids. Germline V gene lookup returns CDR1 SGHAT and CDR2 FQNNGV. Trimming removed 1 base from V and 3 bases from J, with 13 bases in between. The CDR3 loop reads CASSLGASDLYEQYF. DNA for the CDR3: TGTGCCAGCAGCTTAGGGGCTAGCGACCTCTACGAGCAGTACTTC. Using reference TRBV11-2 and TRBJ2-7 for the parts outside the CDR3, the full variable domain is EAGVAQSPRYKIIEKRQSVAFWCNPISGHATLYWYQQILGQGPKLLIQFQNNGVVDDSQLPKDRFSAERLKGVDSTLKIQPAKLEDSAVYLCASSLGASDLYEQYFGPGTRLTVT.

The chain joins TRBV29-1 to TRBJ1-2; TRBD1 aligns across 12 bases. The trim removed 7 bases at V and 0 bases at J, leaving 12 bases unmatched. Looked up from germline, CDR1 is SQVTM and CDR2 is ANQGSEA. The CDR3 has 17 amino acids. CDR3 sequence (DNA): TGCAGCGCCCAGAAGGGGACAGGGGGCAGTACTAACTATGGCTACACCTTC. It codes for CSAQKGTGGSTNYGYTF.

The CDR3 region is CASIRQGGANQPQHF. CDR3 DNA sequence: TGTGCCAGCATCAGGCAGGGAGGGGCCAATCAGCCCCAGCATTTT. The genes are TRBV28 and TRBJ1-5, with D maybe TRBD1 (5 bases). V shed 7 bases and J shed 3 bases, with 16 bases lying between them. CDR1 and CDR2 from the germline V gene are MDHEN and SYDVKM. This CDR3 has 15 residues.

The chain employs TRBV6-1 and TRBJ1-2; TRBD1 matches at 8 bases. Trimming cost V 6 bases and J 6 bases; bases outside gene matches: 6. Germline-derived CDR1 and CDR2 are MNHNS and SASEGT. The CDR3 extends over 13 amino acids. The CDR3, as DNA: TGTGCCAGCAGGGACAGGGACGTTGATGGCTACACCTTC. It specifies CASRDRDVDGYTF.